This T cell receptor (beta chain) derives from a study of T cell repertoires in MIS-A myocarditis (dated by TCRdb to 2021 to 2024). The germline V gene encodes CDR1 SGHVS and CDR2 FQNEAQ. V loses 3 bases of germline sequence and J loses 7 bases, and the interval between the two ends is 19 bases. The CDR3 spans 17 residues, from the cysteine through the phenylalanine. Only CDR3 DNA is held: 51 bases, read in frame from base 1. The QIAamp DNA FFPE kit was used to extract genomic DNA from formalin-fixed paraffin-embedded autopsy tissue. TCRbeta CDR3 regions were amplified by the immunoSEQ bias-controlled multiplex PCR and were subjected to high-throughput sequencing. From the authors' description of their analysis: CDR3 sequences were collapsed and filtered with the immunoSEQ vendor pipeline, and the abundance and frequency of each unique TCRbeta CDR3 were thereby quantified. Dominant CDR3 amino acid sequences were clustered with SARS-CoV-2-specific ImmuneCODE TCRbeta sequences by CD-HIT using a 90% global sequence identity threshold. Clones were classed as hyperexpanded at frequencies of 0.1 to 1 and as large at frequencies of 0.01 to 0.1. MiXCR was used to confirm CDR3 amino acid sequences and V and J gene assignments of dominant clones. The R stringdist package was used to calculate Levenshtein distances between the patient clonotypes and the ImmuneCODE hits. TCRdb retrieved this table from immuneACCESS and kept in-frame rearrangements only. Not all clones are present; in checked studies, unresolved V genes account for under half, and no reason is known for the remainder. That table furnishes V, J and clone size, whereas the DNA furnished D and trimming. For this sample there are some 10,000 clones; around nine tenths appear just once. The ten largest clonotypes hold 2% to 2.5% of the sample.

To note about this clone: Its antigen is not yet known. No much larger clone exists at a distance of one base, and base qualities are not known.

The specimen sequenced was thoracic lymph node tissue obtained at autopsy. The chain couples TRBV7-8 to TRBJ1-6; TRBD1 might be the D gene, on 6 matching bases. This receptor was obtained from a man aged 18 to 35 with fulminant myocarditis from multisystem inflammatory syndrome in adults (MIS-A) after COVID-19. The CDR3 protein is CASSFGRFGDMNSPLHF. The nucleotides are TGTGCCAGCAGCTTCGGACGCTTTGGGGACATGAATTCACCCCTCCACTTT.